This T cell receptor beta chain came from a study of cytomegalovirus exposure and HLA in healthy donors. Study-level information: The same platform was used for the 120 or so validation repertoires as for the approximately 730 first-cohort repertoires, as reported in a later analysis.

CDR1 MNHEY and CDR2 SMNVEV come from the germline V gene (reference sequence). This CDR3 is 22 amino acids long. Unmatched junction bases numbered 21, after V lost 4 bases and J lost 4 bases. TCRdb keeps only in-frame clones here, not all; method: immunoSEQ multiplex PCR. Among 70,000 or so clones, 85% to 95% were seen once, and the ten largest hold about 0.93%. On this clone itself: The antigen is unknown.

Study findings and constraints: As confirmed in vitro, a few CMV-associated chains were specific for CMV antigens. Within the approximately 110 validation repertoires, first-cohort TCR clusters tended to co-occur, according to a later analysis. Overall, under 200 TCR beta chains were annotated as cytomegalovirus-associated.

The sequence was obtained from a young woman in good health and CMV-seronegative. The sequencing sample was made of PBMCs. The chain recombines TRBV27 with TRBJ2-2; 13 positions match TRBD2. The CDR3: CASSYSTSPGLAGRRPTGELFF. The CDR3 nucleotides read TGTGCCAGCAGTTACTCGACCTCCCCGGGACTAGCGGGGCGAAGGCCCACCGGGGAGCTGTTTTTT.